This TCR beta chain was captured by sequencing in a study of cytomegalovirus exposure and HLA in healthy donors. Study in general: The 120 validation repertoires used the same platform as the roughly 700 first-cohort repertoires (as reported by a later analysis).

Study-wide findings and caveats: The listing of about 150 TCR beta chains classed them as cytomegalovirus-associated. For most TCR sequences rarity was the rule, although some public TCRs occurred in many donors.

Concerning this clone itself: Antigen specificity is unknown.

CDR1 is MNHEY, CDR2 SMNVEV, per germline (reference sequence). The V gene lost 4 bases and the J gene lost 1 base, with 7 bases spanning the gap. This CDR3 has 13 amino acids. TCRdb keeps only in-frame clones here, not all; method: immunoSEQ multiplex PCR. The table has around 98,000 clones, more than 75% seen once; the top ten hold over 6%. Separation from the approximately 710-subject first cohort characterized the roughly 110-subject validation cohort, to which the donors belonged. Sequenced input: PBMCs. This receptor was identified in a man aged 18 to 30 in good health and CMV-seropositive. The chain employs TRBV27 and TRBJ1-1; TRBD1 might be the D (6 bases). The chain's CDR3 is CASSWTENTEAFF. CDR3 sequence (DNA): TGTGCCAGCAGTTGGACAGAGAACACTGAAGCTTTCTTT.